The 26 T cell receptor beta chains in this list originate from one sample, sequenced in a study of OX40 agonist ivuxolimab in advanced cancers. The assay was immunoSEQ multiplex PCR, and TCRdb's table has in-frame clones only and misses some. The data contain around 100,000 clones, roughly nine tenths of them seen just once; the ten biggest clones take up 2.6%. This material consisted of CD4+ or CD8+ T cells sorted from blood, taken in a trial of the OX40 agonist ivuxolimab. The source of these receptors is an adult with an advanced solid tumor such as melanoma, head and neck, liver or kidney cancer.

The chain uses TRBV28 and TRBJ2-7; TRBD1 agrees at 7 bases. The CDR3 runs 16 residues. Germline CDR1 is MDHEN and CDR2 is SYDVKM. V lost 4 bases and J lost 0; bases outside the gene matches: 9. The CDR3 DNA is TGTGCCAGCAGTTCGTGGGACAGCAGTTTCTCCTACGAGCAGTACTTC. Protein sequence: CASSSWDSSFSYEQYF. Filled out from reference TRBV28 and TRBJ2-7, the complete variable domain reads DVKVTQSSRYLVKRTGEKVFLECVQDMDHENMFWYRQDPGLGLRLIYFSYDVKMKEKGDIPEGYSVSREKKERFSLILESASTNQTSMYLCASSSWDSSFSYEQYFGPGTRLTVT.

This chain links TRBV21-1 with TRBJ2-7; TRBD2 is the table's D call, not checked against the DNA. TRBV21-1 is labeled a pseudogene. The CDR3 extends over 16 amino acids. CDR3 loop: CASITSRLVLSYEQYF. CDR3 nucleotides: TGTGCCAGCATCACATCCCGACTAGTGCTCTCCTACGAGCAGTACTTC.

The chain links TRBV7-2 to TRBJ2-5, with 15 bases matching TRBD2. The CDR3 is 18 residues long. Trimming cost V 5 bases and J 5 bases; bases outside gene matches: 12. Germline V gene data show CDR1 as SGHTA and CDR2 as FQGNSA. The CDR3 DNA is TGTGCCAGCAGCCGGGGACTAGCGGGAGGACCAAGATTTGAGACCCAGTACTTC. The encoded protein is CASSRGLAGGPRFETQYF. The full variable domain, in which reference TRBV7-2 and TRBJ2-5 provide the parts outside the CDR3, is GAGVSQSPSNKVTEKGKDVELRCDPISGHTALYWYRQSLGQGLEFLIYFQGNSAPDKSGLPSDRFSAERTGGSVSTLTIQRTQQEDSAVYLCASSRGLAGGPRFETQYFGPGTRLLVL.

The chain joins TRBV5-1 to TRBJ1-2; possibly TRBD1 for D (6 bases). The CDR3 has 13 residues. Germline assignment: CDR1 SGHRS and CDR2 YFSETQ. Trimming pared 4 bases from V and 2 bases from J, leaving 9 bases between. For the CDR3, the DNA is TGCGCCAGCAGCGAAAGGGGGAACTATGGCTACACCTTC. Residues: CASSERGNYGYTF.

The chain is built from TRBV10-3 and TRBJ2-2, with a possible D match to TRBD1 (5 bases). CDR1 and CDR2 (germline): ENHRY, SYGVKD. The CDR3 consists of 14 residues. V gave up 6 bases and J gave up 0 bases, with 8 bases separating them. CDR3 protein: CAIRDKTNTGELFF. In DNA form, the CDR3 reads TGTGCCATCAGGGACAAGACGAACACCGGGGAGCTGTTTTTT.

In DNA form, the CDR3 reads TGTGCCAGCAGCGGGACCGGGGATACGCAGTATTTT. This translates into CASSGTGDTQYF. The chain links TRBV7-2 to TRBJ2-3; either TRBD1 or TRBD2 may fit D (5 bases each). Germline V gene sequence: CDR1 SGHTA, CDR2 FQGNSA. This CDR3 contains 12 residues. V was cut by 5 bases and J by 6 bases, with 9 bases left in between.

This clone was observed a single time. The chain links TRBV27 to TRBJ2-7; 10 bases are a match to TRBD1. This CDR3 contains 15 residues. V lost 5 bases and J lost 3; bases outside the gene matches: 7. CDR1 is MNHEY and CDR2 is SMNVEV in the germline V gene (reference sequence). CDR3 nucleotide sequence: TGTGCCAGCAGTAAGGGACAGGGGAATTACTACGAGCAGTACTTC. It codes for CASSKGQGNYYEQYF.

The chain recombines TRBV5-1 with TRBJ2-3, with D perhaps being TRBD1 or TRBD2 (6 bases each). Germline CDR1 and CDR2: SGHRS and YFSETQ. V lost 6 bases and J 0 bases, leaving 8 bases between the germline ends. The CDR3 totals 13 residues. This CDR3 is CASKGGSTDTQYF. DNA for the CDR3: TGCGCCAGCAAGGGGGGAAGCACAGATACGCAGTATTTT.

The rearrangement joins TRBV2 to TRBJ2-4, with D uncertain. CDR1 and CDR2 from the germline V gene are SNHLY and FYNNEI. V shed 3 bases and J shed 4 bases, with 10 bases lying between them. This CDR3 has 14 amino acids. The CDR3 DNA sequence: TGTGCCAGCAGTGAGGACCCTTCTAAAAACATTCAGTACTTC. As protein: CASSEDPSKNIQYF.

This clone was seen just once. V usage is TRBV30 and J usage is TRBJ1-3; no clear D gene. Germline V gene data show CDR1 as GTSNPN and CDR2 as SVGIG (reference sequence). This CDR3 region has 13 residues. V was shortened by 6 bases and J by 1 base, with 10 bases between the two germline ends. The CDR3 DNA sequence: TGTGCCTGCTTCTCGGGTTCTGGAAACACCATATATTTT. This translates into CACFSGSGNTIYF.

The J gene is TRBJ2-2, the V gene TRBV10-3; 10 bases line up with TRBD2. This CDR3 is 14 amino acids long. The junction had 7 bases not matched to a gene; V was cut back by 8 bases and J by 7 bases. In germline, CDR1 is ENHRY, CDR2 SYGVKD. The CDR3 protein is CAIGLAGANGELFF. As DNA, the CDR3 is TGTGCCATCGGCCTAGCGGGAGCCAACGGGGAGCTGTTTTTT.

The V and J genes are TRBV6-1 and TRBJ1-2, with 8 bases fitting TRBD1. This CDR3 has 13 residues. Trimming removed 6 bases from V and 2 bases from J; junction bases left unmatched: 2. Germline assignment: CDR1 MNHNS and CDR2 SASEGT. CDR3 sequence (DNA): TGTGCCAGCAGGTGGGACAGGAACTATGGCTACACCTTC. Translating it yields CASRWDRNYGYTF.

This chain's CDR3 is CASLGLAGGPSKNIQYF. CDR3 DNA: TGTGCCAGCTTGGGGCTAGCGGGAGGGCCGAGCAAAAACATTCAGTACTTC. This chain links TRBV2 with TRBJ2-4; TRBD2 matches 12 bases. Germline trimming cut 8 bases from V and 3 bases from J; bases unmatched to any gene: 11. CDR3 length: 17 amino acids. Germline loops: CDR1 SNHLY, CDR2 FYNNEI.

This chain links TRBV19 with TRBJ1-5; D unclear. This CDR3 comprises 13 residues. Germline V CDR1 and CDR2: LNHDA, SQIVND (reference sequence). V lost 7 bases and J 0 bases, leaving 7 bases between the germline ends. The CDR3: CASNPGSNQPQHF. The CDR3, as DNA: TGTGCCAGTAACCCGGGTAGCAATCAGCCCCAGCATTTT.

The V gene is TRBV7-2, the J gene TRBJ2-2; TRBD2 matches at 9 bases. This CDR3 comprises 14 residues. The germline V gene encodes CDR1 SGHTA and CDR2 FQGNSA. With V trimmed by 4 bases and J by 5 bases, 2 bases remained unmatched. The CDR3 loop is CASSSGLATGELFF. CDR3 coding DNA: TGTGCCAGCAGCTCCGGACTAGCGACCGGGGAGCTGTTTTTT. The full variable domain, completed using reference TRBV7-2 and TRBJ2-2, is GAGVSQSPSNKVTEKGKDVELRCDPISGHTALYWYRQSLGQGLEFLIYFQGNSAPDKSGLPSDRFSAERTGGSVSTLTIQRTQQEDSAVYLCASSSGLATGELFFGEGSRLTVL.

CDR3: CASSPWTDEKLFF. The CDR3, as DNA: TGTGCCAGCAGCCCCTGGACGGATGAAAAACTGTTTTTT. The chain joins TRBV5-6 to TRBJ1-4; D remains unclear. The germline V and J ends were trimmed by 4 bases and 6 bases, with 10 bases remaining between them. Germline values: CDR1 SGHDT, CDR2 YYEEEE. The CDR3 covers 13 residues.

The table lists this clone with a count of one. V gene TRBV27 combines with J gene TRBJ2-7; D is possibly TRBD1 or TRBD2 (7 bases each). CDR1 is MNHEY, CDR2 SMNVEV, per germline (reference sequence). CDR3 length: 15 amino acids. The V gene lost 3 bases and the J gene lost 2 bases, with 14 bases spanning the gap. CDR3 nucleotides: TGTGCCAGCAGTTTGAGCGGGACAGTACCCTACGAGCAGTACTTC. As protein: CASSLSGTVPYEQYF.

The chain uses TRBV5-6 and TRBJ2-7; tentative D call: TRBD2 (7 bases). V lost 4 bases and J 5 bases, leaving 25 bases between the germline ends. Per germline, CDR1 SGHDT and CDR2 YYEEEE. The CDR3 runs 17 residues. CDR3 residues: CASSTLLGGRTYDEQYF. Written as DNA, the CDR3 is TGTGCCAGCAGCACTCTCCTGGGGGGGCGTACCTACGACGAGCAGTACTTC.

The CDR3 loop is CASSPPGRTISDTQYF. CDR3 DNA sequence: TGTGCCAGCTCACCACCGGGCAGGACTATATCAGATACGCAGTATTTT. The rearrangement links TRBV18 to TRBJ2-3; possibly TRBD2 for D (6 bases). The CDR3 is made up of 16 amino acids. The ends were cut back, 0 bases at V and 4 bases at J, with 14 bases in the middle. The germline CDR1 and CDR2 sequences are KGHSH and LQKENI.

CDR3 sequence reads: CASSLALVAETQYF. DNA of the CDR3: TGCGCCAGCAGCTTGGCACTAGTAGCAGAGACCCAGTACTTC. This sequence joins TRBV5-1 and TRBJ2-5; perhaps TRBD2 as D (5 bases). The CDR3 consists of 14 residues. Between the trimmed V and J ends, which lost 0 bases and 4 bases, there was a span of 10 bases. Germline V CDR1 and CDR2: SGHRS, YFSETQ.

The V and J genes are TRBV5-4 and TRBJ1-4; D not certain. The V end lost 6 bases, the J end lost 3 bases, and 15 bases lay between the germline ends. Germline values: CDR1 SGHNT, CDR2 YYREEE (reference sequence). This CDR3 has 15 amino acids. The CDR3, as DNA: TGTGCCAGCACCCTTGGAACCGGACCTAATGAAAAACTGTTTTTT. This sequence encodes CASTLGTGPNEKLFF. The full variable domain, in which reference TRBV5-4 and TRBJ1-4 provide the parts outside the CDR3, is ETGVTQSPTHLIKTRGQQVTLRCSSQSGHNTVSWYQQALGQGPQFIFQYYREEENGRGNFPPRFSGLQFPNYSSELNVNALELDDSALYLCASTLGTGPNEKLFFGSGTQLSVL.

The DNA for the CDR3 is TGTGCCAGCAGCTTAGGCTCCAGGGTCTCCTACGAGCAGTACTTC. Residues: CASSLGSRVSYEQYF. V and J are TRBV11-3 and TRBJ2-7, with D possibly matching TRBD1 (5 bases). This CDR3 is built from 15 residues. Per the germline V gene, CDR1 is SGHNT and CDR2 is YENEEA. V dropped 1 base and J dropped 0 bases, with 10 bases sitting between them.

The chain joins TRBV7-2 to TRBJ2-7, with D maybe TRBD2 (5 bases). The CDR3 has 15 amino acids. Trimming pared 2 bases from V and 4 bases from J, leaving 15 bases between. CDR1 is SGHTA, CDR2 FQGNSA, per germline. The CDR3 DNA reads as TGTGCCAGCAGCTTAAGTGTAACTAGGAGTTACGAGCAGTACTTC. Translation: CASSLSVTRSYEQYF.

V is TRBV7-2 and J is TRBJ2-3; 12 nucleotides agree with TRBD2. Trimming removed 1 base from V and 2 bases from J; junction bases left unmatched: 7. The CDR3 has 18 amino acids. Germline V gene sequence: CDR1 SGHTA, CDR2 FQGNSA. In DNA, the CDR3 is TGTGCCAGCAGCTTAGACCCGGGACTAGCGGGCGCCACAGATACGCAGTATTTT. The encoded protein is CASSLDPGLAGATDTQYF.

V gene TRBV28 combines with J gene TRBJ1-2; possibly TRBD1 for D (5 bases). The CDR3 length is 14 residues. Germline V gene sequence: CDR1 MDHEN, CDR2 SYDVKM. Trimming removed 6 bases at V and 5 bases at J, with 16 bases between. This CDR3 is CASRSGHGGYGYTF. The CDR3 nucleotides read TGTGCCAGCAGGTCAGGGCATGGAGGATATGGCTACACCTTC.

CDR3 sequence reads: CSVQRAGGPRGYTF. In DNA, the CDR3 is TGCAGCGTCCAAAGGGCCGGGGGGCCCAGAGGCTACACCTTC. The rearrangement joins TRBV29-1 to TRBJ1-2; D perhaps matches TRBD1 (6 bases). This CDR3 is 14 amino acids long. V shed 6 bases and J shed 8 bases, with 22 bases lying between them. Germline V gene lookup returns CDR1 SQVTM and CDR2 ANQGSEA.